One and the same sample provided the 18 T cell receptor beta chains below, sequenced in a study of blood T cell repertoires in COVID-19. Using immunoSEQ multiplex PCR, the repertoire was profiled, and TCRdb retains in-frame clones only, with some absent. Found here are 100,000 to 150,000 clones, approximately 80% of them singletons; the top ten hold approximately 2%. The specimen sequenced was peripheral blood. The receptors here all came from a man between 65 and 85 years old with acute or convalescent COVID-19.

The genes are TRBV5-5 and TRBJ2-3; maybe TRBD2 (5 bases). The CDR3 is made up of 14 amino acids. Germline loops: CDR1 SGHKS, CDR2 YYEKEE (reference sequence). V lost 6 bases and J lost 2, with 13 bases in between. The CDR3 coding sequence is TGTGCCAGCAACGTCGGGATAAACACAGATACGCAGTATTTT. It encodes CASNVGINTDTQYF.

The chain couples TRBV3-1 (or the pseudogene TRBV3-2) to TRBJ1-1; 8 nucleotides align to TRBD1. The CDR3 consists of 15 residues. V lost 4 bases and J lost 0; bases outside the gene matches: 4. Germline CDR1 LGHDT, CDR2 YNNKEL (reference sequence). The CDR3 DNA reads TGTGCCAGCAGCCGGACAGGGATGTTGAACACTGAAGCTTTCTTT. Residues: CASSRTGMLNTEAFF.

The genes are TRBV13 and TRBJ2-3, with 10 bases that match TRBD2. Germline CDR1 is PRHDT and CDR2 is FYEKMQ (reference sequence). The CDR3 runs to 17 residues. V shed 2 bases, J shed 0 bases, and the junction held 5 bases outside the gene matches. CDR3 loop: CASSLLAGASSTDTQYF. In nucleotides, the CDR3 is TGTGCCAGCAGCTTACTAGCGGGAGCTTCTAGCACAGATACGCAGTATTTT.

V is TRBV6-5 and J is TRBJ2-7, with D perhaps TRBD2 (6 bases). This CDR3 region has 12 residues. V was cut by 7 bases and J by 4 bases, with 11 bases left in between. Germline loops: CDR1 MNHEY, CDR2 SVGAGI. The CDR3 nucleotides read TGTGCCAGCACCTCGGGGGTTTACGAGCAGTACTTC. It translates to CASTSGVYEQYF.

The J gene is TRBJ1-1, the V gene TRBV10-2; D remains ambiguous. The germline V gene has CDR1 WSHSY and CDR2 SAAADI. V lost 6 bases, J lost 1 base, and 12 bases lay in between. This CDR3 region has 14 residues. DNA for the CDR3: TGCGCCAGCAGCGTCGTTATCTGGAACACTGAAGCTTTCTTT. Its protein product is CASSVVIWNTEAFF.

The CDR3 here is CATRGTAGYGYTF. DNA for the CDR3: TGCGCCACCCGCGGGACAGCCGGCTATGGCTACACCTTC. The chain employs TRBV5-1 and TRBJ1-2; TRBD1 matches 7 bases. The CDR3 has 13 residues. Germline values: CDR1 SGHRS, CDR2 YFSETQ. The V gene end was trimmed by 9 bases and the J gene end by 4 bases; junction bases not matched to a gene: 9. The full variable domain, rest sourced from reference TRBV5-1 and TRBJ1-2, is KAGVTQTPRYLIKTRGQQVTLSCSPISGHRSVSWYQQTPGQGLQFLFEYFSETQRNKGNFPGRFSGRQFSNSRSEMNVSTLELGDSALYLCATRGTAGYGYTFGSGTRLTVV.

Concerning this clone itself: The sample contains more than one DNA sequence encoding this CDR3. The J gene is TRBJ1-1, the V gene TRBV2; a possible D gene is TRBD1 (6 bases). V was cut by 4 bases and J by 1 base, with 10 bases left in between. CDR3 size: 14 residues. In germline, CDR1 is SNHLY, CDR2 FYNNEI. CDR3: CASSVRGGNTEAFF. CDR3 in DNA: TGTGCCAGCAGTGTTCGAGGGGGGAACACTGAAGCTTTCTTT.

The rearrangement uses TRBV6-1 and TRBJ1-4; 8 bases fit TRBD1. This CDR3 has 16 residues. In germline, CDR1 is MNHNS, CDR2 SASEGT. Losses at the gene ends were 3 bases for V and 10 bases for J; bases not matched to a gene: 13. CDR3 residues: CASSERIDRGSGKLFF. CDR3 nucleotides: TGTGCCAGCAGTGAGAGAATAGACAGGGGCTCGGGAAAACTGTTTTTT.

The J gene is TRBJ1-6, the V gene TRBV6-5; 8 nucleotides match TRBD1. The length of the CDR3 is 14 residues. J gave up 9 bases and V 6 bases, and 7 bases lay outside the gene matches. Germline V gene lookup returns CDR1 MNHEY and CDR2 SVGAGI. The CDR3 region has the DNA TGTGCCAGCAGGGACTGGACAGGGCTTTCACCCCTCCACTTT. This codes for CASRDWTGLSPLHF.

The chain links TRBV27 to TRBJ1-6; a weak D match, TRBD1 (6 bases). CDR3 length equals 15 residues. The ends were cut back, 6 bases at V and 10 bases at J, with 19 bases in the middle. Germline CDR1 and CDR2: MNHEY and SMNVEV (reference sequence). Here the CDR3 DNA reads TGTGCCAGCAGACCAAAAGGACAGAGTGGGTCACCCCTCCACTTT. It specifies CASRPKGQSGSPLHF.

This clone was seen once. The chain couples TRBV19 to TRBJ2-5, with 10 bases aligning to TRBD1. Germline lookup yields CDR1 LNHDA and CDR2 SQIVND (reference sequence). The CDR3 is 15 amino acids. J lost 1 base, V lost 3 bases, and 2 bases had no gene match. This chain's CDR3 is CASSIGDRGQETQYF. CDR3 DNA sequence: TGTGCCAGTAGTATCGGGGACAGGGGCCAAGAGACCCAGTACTTC.

This clone was seen once. The V call is TRBV6-5, the J call TRBJ2-5; 10 bases fit TRBD1. Per germline, CDR1 MNHEY and CDR2 SVGAGI. The CDR3 spans 14 residues. With 6 bases clipped from V and 4 bases from J, the junction kept 5 bases outside the gene matches. CDR3 loop: CASSKDRGSETQYF. CDR3 nucleotide sequence: TGTGCCAGCAGCAAGGACAGGGGGTCAGAGACCCAGTACTTC.

This chain connects TRBV4-2 to TRBJ2-1, with a possible D match to TRBD1 (6 bases). The CDR3 loop spans 15 amino acids. The germline gives CDR1 LGHNA, CDR2 YNFKEQ. Trimming took off 3 bases at V and 5 bases at J, with 14 bases between the two ends. This CDR3 reads CASSHPPDSDNEQFF. DNA of the CDR3: TGTGCCAGCAGCCACCCCCCGGACAGTGACAATGAGCAGTTCTTC.

The chain couples TRBV2 to TRBJ2-3; 13 bases are shared with TRBD2. The germline gives CDR1 SNHLY, CDR2 FYNNEI. V dropped 0 bases and J dropped 6; count of bases not matched to a gene: 3. This CDR3 is built from 16 residues. The CDR3 sequence: CASSEAPTSGGDTQYF. DNA for the CDR3: TGTGCCAGCAGTGAAGCTCCGACTAGCGGGGGGGATACGCAGTATTTT.

The genes are TRBV5-5 and TRBJ2-5; 8 nucleotides match TRBD1. Germline V gives CDR1 SGHKS, CDR2 YYEKEE (reference sequence). The CDR3 runs to 13 residues. The junction had 10 bases not matched to a gene; V was cut back by 10 bases and J by 5 bases. CDR3: CASQPTGGETQYF. CDR3 nucleotide sequence: TGTGCCTCTCAGCCAACAGGGGGGGAGACCCAGTACTTC.

The chain has TRBV7-6 and TRBJ2-7; the D is unclear. Germline values: CDR1 SGHVS, CDR2 FNYEAQ. V lost 3 bases, J lost 5 bases, and 5 bases lay in between. The CDR3 is 11 residues long. CDR3 bases: TGTGCCAGCAGCTTGGCCAACGAGCAGTACTTC. Residues: CASSLANEQYF.

The chain carries TRBV3-1 (or the pseudogene TRBV3-2) and TRBJ2-5, with 10 nucleotides matching TRBD2. The CDR3 sequence is 16 residues long. J lost 5 bases, V lost 3 bases, and 9 bases had no gene match. Per the germline V gene, CDR1 is LGHDT and CDR2 is YNNKEL (reference sequence). The CDR3 nucleotides are TGTGCCAGCAGCCAGCGAGCGGGGGGGCCCCGGGAGACCCAGTACTTC. Encoded protein: CASSQRAGGPRETQYF.

V is TRBV3-1 (or the pseudogene TRBV3-2) and J is TRBJ1-2, with 9 bases that match TRBD1. V lost 6 bases to trimming and J lost 8 bases; unmatched junction nucleotides: 4. The CDR3 is 12 residues long. Germline CDR1 reads LGHDT; CDR2 reads YNNKEL (reference sequence). The CDR3 region is CASRTGGEGYTF. The CDR3 DNA follows: TGTGCCAGCAGGACAGGGGGGGAAGGCTACACCTTC.